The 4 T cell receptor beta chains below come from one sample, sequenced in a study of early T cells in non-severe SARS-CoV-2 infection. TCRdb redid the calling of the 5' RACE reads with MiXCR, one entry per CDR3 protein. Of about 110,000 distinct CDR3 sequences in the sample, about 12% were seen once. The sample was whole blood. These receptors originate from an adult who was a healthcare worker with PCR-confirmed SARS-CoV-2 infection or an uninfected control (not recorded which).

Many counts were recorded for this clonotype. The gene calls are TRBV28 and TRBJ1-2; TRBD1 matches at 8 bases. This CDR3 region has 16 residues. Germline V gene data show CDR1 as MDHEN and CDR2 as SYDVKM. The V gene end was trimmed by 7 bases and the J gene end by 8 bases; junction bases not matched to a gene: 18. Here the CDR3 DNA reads TGTGCCAGCACCGAGAGGGACAGGTTGGAAAGGGAAGGCTACACCTTC. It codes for CASTERDRLEREGYTF.

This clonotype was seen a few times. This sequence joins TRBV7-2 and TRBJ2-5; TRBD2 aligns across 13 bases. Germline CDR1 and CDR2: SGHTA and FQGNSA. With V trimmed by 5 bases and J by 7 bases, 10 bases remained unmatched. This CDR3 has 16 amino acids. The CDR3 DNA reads TGTGCCAGCAGCCGTGGACTAGCGGGGGCCCAGGGGACCCAGTACTTC. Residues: CASSRGLAGAQGTQYF.

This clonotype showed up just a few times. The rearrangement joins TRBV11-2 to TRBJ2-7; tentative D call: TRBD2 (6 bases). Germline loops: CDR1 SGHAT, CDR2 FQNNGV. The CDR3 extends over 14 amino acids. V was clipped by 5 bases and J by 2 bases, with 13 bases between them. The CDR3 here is CASSLVAAPYEQYF. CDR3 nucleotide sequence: TGTGCCAGCAGCCTCGTAGCGGCCCCCTACGAGCAGTACTTC.

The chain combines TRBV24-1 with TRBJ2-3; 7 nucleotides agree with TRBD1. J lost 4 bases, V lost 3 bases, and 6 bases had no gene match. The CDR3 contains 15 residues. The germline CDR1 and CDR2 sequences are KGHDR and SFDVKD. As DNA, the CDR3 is TGTGCCACCAGTGATCTCCGACAGGGACCAGATACGCAGTATTTT. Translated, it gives CATSDLRQGPDTQYF.